This is a list of T cell receptor beta chains from one sample in a study of blood T cell repertoires in COVID-19. The assay was immunoSEQ multiplex PCR, and TCRdb's table has in-frame clones only and misses some. The repertoire holds about 310,000 clones, with more than 75% as singletons. Sample: peripheral blood. The receptors originated from a woman in her forties or fifties who had recovered from COVID-19. Each CDR3 is given with its conserved first and last residue. D genes are given only for firm matches.

TRBV6-5	-	TRBJ1-2	CASRDTSYGYTF	TGTGCCAGCAGAGACACTAGCTATGGCTACACCTTC
TRBV10-3	-	TRBJ1-5	CAISEANQPQHF	TGTGCCATCAGTGAGGCGAATCAGCCCCAGCATTTT
TRBV30	-	TRBJ2-1	CAWSVSPRNEQFF	TGTGCCTGGAGTGTATCCCCCAGAAATGAGCAGTTCTTC
TRBV6-2/TRBV6-3	-	TRBJ1-3	CASSYSGDTIYF	TGTGCCAGCAGTTACTCTGGAGACACCATATATTTT
TRBV3-1/TRBV3-2	-	TRBJ1-1	CASSRRADEAFF	TGTGCCAGCAGCCGGAGGGCGGATGAAGCTTTCTTT
TRBV10-1	-	TRBJ1-1	CASSRDLGTEAFF	TGCGCCAGCAGTAGAGACTTGGGCACTGAAGCTTTCTTT
TRBV6-6	TRBD1	TRBJ1-5	CASSTTGTGSNQPQHF	TGTGCCAGCAGCACCACCGGGACAGGGAGCAATCAGCCCCAGCATTTT
TRBV27	TRBD1	TRBJ1-1	CASSGQGSSTEAFF	TGTGCCAGCAGTGGACAGGGGTCGAGTACTGAAGCTTTCTTT
TRBV5-4	-	TRBJ1-1	CASRLTGSGTEAFF	TGTGCCAGCAGGTTAACAGGGAGCGGCACTGAAGCTTTCTTT
TRBV9	TRBD1	TRBJ1-3	CASSITGAGNTIYF	TGTGCCAGCAGCATAACAGGGGCTGGAAACACCATATATTTT
TRBV4-3	-	TRBJ2-2	CASSQDLGPNTGELFF	TGCGCCAGCAGCCAAGATCTTGGGCCAAACACCGGGGAGCTGTTTTTT
TRBV9	TRBD1	TRBJ1-2	CASSSLGQGQDGYTF	TGTGCCAGCAGCTCCCTCGGACAGGGTCAAGATGGCTACACCTTC